The rows below give T cell receptor beta chains drawn from one sample of a study of PD-1 blockade in classical Hodgkin lymphoma. Profiled with immunoSEQ multiplex PCR; TCRdb holds only in-frame clones, not every one. The data contain roughly 40,000 clones, roughly two thirds of them singletons. Material: peripheral blood mononuclear cells (PBMCs), obtained before the fourth cycle of nivolumab. Receptors were obtained from a human donor with classical Hodgkin lymphoma. Both conserved end residues are part of each CDR3. A D gene is named only where the DNA matches it firmly. Clone sizes are given selectively: once, few, many, or a class where the clone is expanded.

CDR3 protein	CDR3 DNA	D gene	V gene	J gene	clone size
CAWSEGWYGYTF	TGTGCCTGGAGTGAAGGGTGGTATGGCTACACCTTC	.	TRBV30	TRBJ1-2	.
CASSHVRQGFEFLNTEAFF	TGTGCCAGCAGCCACGTACGCCAGGGGTTTGAGTTTCTGAACACTGAAGCTTTCTTT	.	TRBV4-2	TRBJ1-1	few
CASSLDGGEGETQYF	TGTGCCAGCAGCTTAGATGGGGGGGAAGGGGAGACCCAGTACTTC	TRBD2	TRBV11-3	TRBJ2-5	once
CASSVEEGPSYEQYF	TGTGCCAGCAGCGTAGAGGAGGGACCCTCCTACGAGCAGTACTTC	.	TRBV9	TRBJ2-7	.
CASSLGDREYYEQYF	TGTGCCAGCAGCTTGGGCGACAGGGAGTACTACGAGCAGTACTTC	TRBD1	TRBV5-6	TRBJ2-7	many
CASSQDLVAGVNEKLFF	TGCGCCAGCAGCCAAGATCTAGTTGCAGGCGTAAATGAAAAACTGTTTTTT	.	TRBV4-3	TRBJ1-4	once
CASSSEWTGWNTEAFF	TGTGCCAGCAGCTCGGAATGGACAGGGTGGAACACTGAAGCTTTCTTT	TRBD1	TRBV28	TRBJ1-1	.
CASSLGYTTPRRPEAFF	TGTGCCAGCAGCTTAGGATATACCACACCGCGGAGGCCTGAAGCTTTCTTT	.	TRBV7-2	TRBJ1-1	.
CASSLDGGGRSQGYTF	TGTGCCAGCAGCTTAGATGGGGGTGGAAGGTCGCAAGGCTACACCTTC	.	TRBV11-2	TRBJ1-2	.
CASSISDRAVADTQYF	TGTGCCAGTAGTATATCGGACAGGGCAGTGGCAGATACGCAGTATTTT	TRBD1	TRBV19	TRBJ2-3	.
CASTPEGTQRETQYF	TGTGCCAGCACCCCAGAGGGGACTCAACGGGAGACCCAGTACTTC	.	TRBV6-1	TRBJ2-5	.
CASSLAGKGYSGNTIYF	TGTGCCAGCAGCTTGGCAGGAAAGGGGTACTCTGGAAACACCATATATTTT	.	TRBV5-8	TRBJ1-3	.
CASSPLDSGSYYNEQFF	TGTGCCAGCTCACCACTTGACTCCGGGTCCTACTACAATGAGCAGTTCTTC	.	TRBV18	TRBJ2-1	.